Listed here is a single T cell receptor (beta chain). The data are from a study of blood T cell repertoires in COVID-19. Sequencing used immunoSEQ multiplex PCR; TCRdb keeps in-frame clones, though not all of them. Of 95,000 to 120,000 clones detected, 85% appear once; the ten largest clones hold about an eighth. The TCR sequence derives from a human donor in a cohort sampled during active COVID-19. Sequenced: peripheral blood.

CDR3: CASSFPGGGAVNEQFF. The CDR3 coding sequence is TGTGCCAGCAGCTTCCCGGGAGGGGGGGCGGTGAATGAGCAGTTCTTC. The chain carries TRBV7-2 and TRBJ2-1, with 8 bases identical to TRBD2. Germline CDR1 and CDR2: SGHTA and FQGNSA. V gave up 3 bases and J gave up 7 bases; unmatched junction bases: 11. This CDR3 spans 16 amino acids. Full variable domain (outside the CDR3, taken from reference TRBV7-2 and TRBJ2-1): GAGVSQSPSNKVTEKGKDVELRCDPISGHTALYWYRQSLGQGLEFLIYFQGNSAPDKSGLPSDRFSAERTGGSVSTLTIQRTQQEDSAVYLCASSFPGGGAVNEQFFGPGTRLTVL.